These 17 T cell receptor beta chains came from one sample sequenced in a study of T cells in Graves' hyperthyroidism and ophthalmopathy. Amplification of TCR beta CDR3 regions was performed using RNA transcripts as template. When the TCR CDR3 underwent first-round RT-PCR, the HTBI primer set was used. MiXCR was run by TCRdb on the multiplex PCR reads, yielding one entry per CDR3 protein. Of a few hundred thousand distinct CDR3 sequences listed, 15% to 20% are singletons. The material sequenced was blood. The receptors here all came from a woman in her thirties or forties with Graves' ophthalmopathy.

In this sample, this clonotype turned up many times. V is TRBV6-1 and J is TRBJ2-5, with 7 bases that match TRBD1. There are 15 residues in the CDR3. Germline values: CDR1 MNHNS, CDR2 SASEGT. The V segment lost 1 base and the J segment 1 base; nucleotides outside the gene matches: 3. The CDR3 DNA follows: TGTGCCAGCAGTGAAGAGGCAGGGGGCCAAGAGACCCAGTACTTC. Protein: CASSEEAGGQETQYF.

This clonotype was counted ten times or more. This rearrangement joins TRBV20-1 to TRBJ2-5; 8 nucleotides align to TRBD2. The CDR3 is made up of 14 amino acids. J gave up 5 bases and V 1 base, and 6 bases lay outside the gene matches. Germline V lookup: CDR1 DFQATT, CDR2 SNEGSKA (reference sequence). The CDR3 DNA reads as TGCAGTGCTAGAGTCGCAGCGGGAGTGGAGACCCAGTACTTC. This sequence encodes CSARVAAGVETQYF.

This clonotype was counted at least ten times. J is TRBJ2-7 and V is TRBV5-4; D gene uncertain. This CDR3 is built from 13 residues. From germline, CDR1 is SGHNT and CDR2 YYREEE (reference sequence). V was shortened by 2 bases and J by 2 bases, with 8 bases between the two germline ends. Here the CDR3 reads CASSFHSAYEQYF. DNA of the CDR3: TGTGCCAGCAGCTTCCACTCGGCCTACGAGCAGTACTTC.

Many counts were recorded for this clonotype. The gene calls are TRBV19 and TRBJ1-1, with 9 nucleotides matching TRBD1. Germline V gives CDR1 LNHDA, CDR2 SQIVND (reference sequence). V was pared by 1 base and J by 10 bases, with 1 base of the junction left unmatched. The CDR3 contains 12 residues. As DNA, the CDR3 is TGTGCCAGTAGTATAGGGACAGGGGTAGCTTTCTTT. Translation gives CASSIGTGVAFF.

This clonotype was seen at least ten times. The chain has TRBV12-3 or TRBV12-4 and TRBJ2-4, with 11 bases that match TRBD2. This CDR3 has 18 residues. The trim removed 3 bases at V and 2 bases at J, leaving 9 bases unmatched. The CDR3 protein is CASSLSLAGGGSKNIQYF. The CDR3 bases are TGTGCCAGCAGTTTGTCCCTAGCGGGAGGAGGGTCCAAAAACATTCAGTACTTC.

This clonotype was observed many times. The V call is TRBV11-1, the J call TRBJ2-2, with 8 bases that match TRBD2. The CDR3 spans 14 residues. V shed 5 bases, J shed 7 bases, and the junction held 6 bases outside the gene matches. Germline V CDR1 and CDR2: SGHAT, FQDESV (reference sequence). The CDR3 here is CASSPRTSHGELFF. The CDR3 DNA reads TGTGCCAGCAGCCCACGGACTAGCCACGGGGAGCTGTTTTTT.

In this sample, this clonotype turned up many times. The chain employs TRBV5-5 and TRBJ1-2; 9 nucleotides agree with TRBD1. The CDR3 has 13 amino acids. J was trimmed by 8 bases and V by 4 bases; bases with no gene match: 6. Germline assignment: CDR1 SGHKS and CDR2 YYEKEE (reference sequence). Here the CDR3 reads CASSVDRGIGYTF. CDR3 coding DNA: TGTGCCAGCAGCGTCGACAGGGGGATCGGCTACACCTTC. The full variable domain, rest sourced from reference TRBV5-5 and TRBJ1-2, is DAGVTQSPTHLIKTRGQQVTLRCSPISGHKSVSWYQQVLGQGPQFIFQYYEKEERGRGNFPDRFSARQFPNYSSELNVNALLLGDSALYLCASSVDRGIGYTFGSGTRLTVV.

This clonotype was detected many times. V usage is TRBV12-3 or TRBV12-4 and J usage is TRBJ2-1; 10 positions match TRBD2. With V trimmed by 3 bases and J by 8 bases, 10 bases remained unmatched. The CDR3 loop spans 16 amino acids. The CDR3, as DNA: TGTGCCAGCAGTTTCTCTCTAGCGGGAGTTAGCGATGAGCAGTTCTTC. The encoded protein is CASSFSLAGVSDEQFF.

This clonotype was seen ten or more times. CDR3: CASSLDGNEAFF. CDR3 nucleotide sequence: TGTGCCAGCAGTCTCGACGGTAATGAAGCTTTCTTT. V gene TRBV28 combines with J gene TRBJ1-1; D is unclear. The V gene's germline CDR1 is MDHEN and CDR2 SYDVKM. V shed 5 bases and J shed 7 bases, with 11 bases lying between them. This CDR3 region has 12 residues. Looking up the rest from reference TRBV28 and TRBJ1-1 gives the full variable domain: DVKVTQSSRYLVKRTGEKVFLECVQDMDHENMFWYRQDPGLGLRLIYFSYDVKMKEKGDIPEGYSVSREKKERFSLILESASTNQTSMYLCASSLDGNEAFFGQGTRLTVV.

This clonotype was recorded at least ten times. This chain joins TRBV20-1 and TRBJ2-7; the D gene is possibly TRBD1 (6 bases). The V end lost 7 bases, the J end lost 2 bases, and 15 bases lay between the germline ends. The CDR3 covers 13 residues. CDR1 is DFQATT, CDR2 SNEGSKA, per germline (reference sequence). The CDR3 DNA reads as TGCAGTGTCAAGGGGACAAAAGCCTACGAGCAGTACTTC. Translation gives CSVKGTKAYEQYF.

This clonotype was counted many times. V gene TRBV13 combines with J gene TRBJ2-6; tentatively, D is TRBD1 or TRBD2 (5 bases each). The CDR3 extends over 18 amino acids. From germline, CDR1 is PRHDT and CDR2 FYEKMQ (reference sequence). V was pared by 2 bases and J by 2 bases, with 16 bases between. The CDR3 loop is CASSLRGRTLPGANVLTF. CDR3 nucleotides: TGTGCCAGCAGCTTACGGGGCAGGACCTTGCCTGGGGCCAACGTCCTGACTTTC. Using reference TRBV13 and TRBJ2-6 for the parts outside the CDR3, the full variable domain is AAGVIQSPRHLIKEKRETATLKCYPIPRHDTVYWYQQGPGQDPQFLISFYEKMQSDKGSIPDRFSAQQFSDYHSELNMSSLELGDSALYFCASSLRGRTLPGANVLTFGAGSRLTVL.

There are many counts of this clonotype. The chain is built from TRBV10-3 and TRBJ2-5; D uncertain. V was trimmed by 6 bases and J by 6 bases, leaving 26 bases between them. Germline V CDR1 and CDR2: ENHRY, SYGVKD. The CDR3 length is 17 residues. The CDR3 nucleotides read TGTGCCATCAGGTTACACCGAAGTACCCCGGTCAGGAAGACCCAGTACTTC. Protein sequence: CAIRLHRSTPVRKTQYF.

At least ten counts were recorded for this clonotype. V usage is TRBV5-1 and J usage is TRBJ2-5; 7 bases are shared with TRBD1. Germline CDR1 SGHRS, CDR2 YFSETQ. CDR3 size: 15 residues. The J segment lost 0 bases and the V segment lost 3 bases, leaving 5 bases of the junction unmatched. CDR3: CASSWGTADQETQYF. CDR3 DNA: TGCGCCAGCAGCTGGGGGACAGCTGACCAAGAGACCCAGTACTTC. The complete variable domain, with remaining parts taken from reference TRBV5-1 and TRBJ2-5, reads KAGVTQTPRYLIKTRGQQVTLSCSPISGHRSVSWYQQTPGQGLQFLFEYFSETQRNKGNFPGRFSGRQFSNSRSEMNVSTLELGDSALYLCASSWGTADQETQYFGPGTRLLVL.

In its sample, this clonotype was seen many times. V usage is TRBV28 and J usage is TRBJ2-7, with 7 bases fitting TRBD2. The ends lost 2 bases at V and 2 bases at J; junction bases unmatched: 6. There are 15 residues in the CDR3. Germline V CDR1 and CDR2: MDHEN, SYDVKM. CDR3 in amino acids: CASSLGRENPYEQYF. CDR3 DNA: TGTGCCAGCAGTTTAGGGCGGGAGAACCCCTACGAGCAGTACTTC.

Ten or more counts support this clonotype. The chain links TRBV7-2 to TRBJ2-2, with D maybe TRBD1 (6 bases). Germline V lookup: CDR1 SGHTA, CDR2 FQGNSA. V shed 5 bases and J shed 7 bases, with 14 bases lying between them. The CDR3 spans 14 residues. The CDR3 DNA is TGTGCCAGCAGCCTAACAGGGTTGGGCGGGGAGCTGTTTTTT. Amino acid sequence: CASSLTGLGGELFF.

In this sample, this clonotype turned up many times. This sequence joins TRBV6-5 and TRBJ2-7; D is perhaps TRBD2 (6 bases). Trimming removed 0 bases at V and 6 bases at J, with 12 bases between. Germline CDR1 is MNHEY and CDR2 is SVGAGI. The CDR3 is made up of 14 amino acids. The CDR3 spells CASSYSAGPSEQYF. For the CDR3, the DNA is TGTGCCAGCAGTTACTCCGCGGGACCTTCCGAGCAGTACTTC.

At least ten counts were recorded for this clonotype. An end of the junction does not agree with germline; a read error may underlie this. This sequence joins TRBV29-1 and TRBJ1-1; a weak D match, TRBD1 (6 bases). Looked up from germline, CDR1 is SQVTM and CDR2 is ANQGSEA. The CDR3 spans 12 residues. The CDR3 DNA reads TGCGGCGTTGAACGGGGGGACATTGAAGCTTTCTTT. It is translated as CGVERGDIEAFF.